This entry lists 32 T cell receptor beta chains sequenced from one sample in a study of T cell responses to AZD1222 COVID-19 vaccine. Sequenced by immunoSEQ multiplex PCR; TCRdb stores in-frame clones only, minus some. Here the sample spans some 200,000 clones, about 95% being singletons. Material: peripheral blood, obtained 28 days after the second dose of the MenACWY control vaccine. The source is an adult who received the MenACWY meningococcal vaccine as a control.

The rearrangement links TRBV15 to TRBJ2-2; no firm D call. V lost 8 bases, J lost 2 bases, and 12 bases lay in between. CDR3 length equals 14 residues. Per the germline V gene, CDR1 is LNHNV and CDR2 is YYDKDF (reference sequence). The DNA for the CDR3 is TGTGCCACCCACGGGTCTCCAAACACCGGGGAGCTGTTTTTT. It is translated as CATHGSPNTGELFF. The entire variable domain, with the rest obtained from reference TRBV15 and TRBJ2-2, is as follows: DAMVIQNPRYQVTQFGKPVTLSCSQTLNHNVMYWYQQKSSQAPKLLFHYYDKDFNNEADTPDNFQSRRPNTSFCFLDIRSPGLGDTAMYLCATHGSPNTGELFFGEGSRLTVL.

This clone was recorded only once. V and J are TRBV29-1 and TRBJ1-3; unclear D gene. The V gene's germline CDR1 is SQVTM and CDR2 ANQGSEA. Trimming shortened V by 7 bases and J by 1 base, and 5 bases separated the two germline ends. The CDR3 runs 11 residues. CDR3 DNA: TGCAGCGCTAGTTCTGGAAACACCATATATTTT. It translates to CSASSGNTIYF.

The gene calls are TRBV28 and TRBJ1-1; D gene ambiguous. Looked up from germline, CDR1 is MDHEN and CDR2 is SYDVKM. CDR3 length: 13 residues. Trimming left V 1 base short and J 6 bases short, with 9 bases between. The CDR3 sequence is CASSLSPDPEAFF. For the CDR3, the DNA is TGTGCCAGCAGTTTATCTCCGGACCCTGAAGCTTTCTTT.

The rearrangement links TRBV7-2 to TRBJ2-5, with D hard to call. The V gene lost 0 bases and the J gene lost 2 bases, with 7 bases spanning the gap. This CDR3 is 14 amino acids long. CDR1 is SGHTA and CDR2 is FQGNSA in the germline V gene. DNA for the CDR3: TGTGCCAGCAGCTTAGCTCCCAGACAAGAGACCCAGTACTTC. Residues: CASSLAPRQETQYF.

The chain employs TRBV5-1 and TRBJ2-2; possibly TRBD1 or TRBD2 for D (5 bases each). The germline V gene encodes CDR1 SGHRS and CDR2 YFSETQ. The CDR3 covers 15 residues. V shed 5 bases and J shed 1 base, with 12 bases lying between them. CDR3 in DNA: TGCGCCAGCAGAACCGGGACGGGGAACACCGGGGAGCTGTTTTTT. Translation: CASRTGTGNTGELFF. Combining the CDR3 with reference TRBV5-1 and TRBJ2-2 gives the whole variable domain KAGVTQTPRYLIKTRGQQVTLSCSPISGHRSVSWYQQTPGQGLQFLFEYFSETQRNKGNFPGRFSGRQFSNSRSEMNVSTLELGDSALYLCASRTGTGNTGELFFGEGSRLTVL.

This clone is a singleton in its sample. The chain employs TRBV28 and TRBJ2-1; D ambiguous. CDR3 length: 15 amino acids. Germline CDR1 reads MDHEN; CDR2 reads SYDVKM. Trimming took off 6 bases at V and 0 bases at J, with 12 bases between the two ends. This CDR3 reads CASSTDTSSYNEQFF. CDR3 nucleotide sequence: TGTGCCAGCAGCACCGACACCAGCTCCTACAATGAGCAGTTCTTC.

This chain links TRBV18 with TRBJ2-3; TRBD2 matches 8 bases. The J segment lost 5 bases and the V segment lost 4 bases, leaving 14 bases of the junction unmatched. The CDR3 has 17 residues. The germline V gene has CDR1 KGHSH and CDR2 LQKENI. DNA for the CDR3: TGTGCCAGCTCACTAGAGACGACGGGAGGGCCCGGAGATACGCAGTATTTT. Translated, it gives CASSLETTGGPGDTQYF.

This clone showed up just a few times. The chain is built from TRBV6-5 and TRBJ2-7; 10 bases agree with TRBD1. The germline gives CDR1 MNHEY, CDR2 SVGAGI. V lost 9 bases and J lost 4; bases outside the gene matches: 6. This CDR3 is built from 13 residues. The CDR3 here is CASTPGQGYEQYF. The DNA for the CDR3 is TGTGCCAGTACACCGGGACAGGGGTACGAGCAGTACTTC.

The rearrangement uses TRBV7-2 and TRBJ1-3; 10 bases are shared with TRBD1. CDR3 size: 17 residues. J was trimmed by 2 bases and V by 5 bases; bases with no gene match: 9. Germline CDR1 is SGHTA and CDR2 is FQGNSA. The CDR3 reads CASSITGTGAAGNTIYF. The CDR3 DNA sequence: TGTGCCAGCAGCATAACCGGGACAGGGGCCGCTGGAAACACCATATATTTT.

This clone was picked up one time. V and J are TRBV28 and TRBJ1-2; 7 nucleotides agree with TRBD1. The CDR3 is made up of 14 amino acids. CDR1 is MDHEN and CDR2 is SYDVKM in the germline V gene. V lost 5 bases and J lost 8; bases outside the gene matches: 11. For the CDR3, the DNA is TGTGCCAGCAGTCGCCGATTAGACAGGGAAGGCTACACCTTC. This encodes CASSRRLDREGYTF.

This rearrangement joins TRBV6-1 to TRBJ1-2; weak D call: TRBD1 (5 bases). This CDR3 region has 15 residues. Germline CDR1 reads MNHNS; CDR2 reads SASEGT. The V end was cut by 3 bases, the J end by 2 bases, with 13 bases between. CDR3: CASSEQVWGNYGYTF. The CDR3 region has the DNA TGTGCCAGCAGTGAGCAGGTCTGGGGCAACTATGGCTACACCTTC.

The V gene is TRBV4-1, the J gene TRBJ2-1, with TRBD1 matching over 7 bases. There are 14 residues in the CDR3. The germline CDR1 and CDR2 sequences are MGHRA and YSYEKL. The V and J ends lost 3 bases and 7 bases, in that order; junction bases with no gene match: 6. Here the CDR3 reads CASSHPPRGNEQFF. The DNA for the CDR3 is TGCGCCAGCAGCCACCCCCCCAGGGGGAATGAGCAGTTCTTC.

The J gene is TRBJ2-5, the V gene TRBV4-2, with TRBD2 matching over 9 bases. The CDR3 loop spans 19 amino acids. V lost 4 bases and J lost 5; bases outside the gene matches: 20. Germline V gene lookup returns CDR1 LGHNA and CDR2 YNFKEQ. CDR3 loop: CASSRGPGTSPGSLETQYF. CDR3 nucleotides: TGTGCCAGCAGCCGGGGACCAGGGACTAGCCCAGGTTCTCTGGAGACCCAGTACTTC.

Here the CDR3 DNA reads TGTGCTAGTGGTTTGGTGGTCGGGGGGACTGAAACCTACAATGAGCAGTTCTTC. It translates to CASGLVVGGTETYNEQFF. V usage is TRBV12-5 and J usage is TRBJ2-1, with 7 bases aligning to TRBD2. Germline loops: CDR1 LGHNT, CDR2 FRNRAP. J gave up 2 bases and V 0 bases, and 10 bases lay outside the gene matches. CDR3 length equals 18 residues.

The CDR3 DNA follows: TGCAGCGCGCCTTACAGAGTTCATCAGCCCCAGCATTTT. Its translation is CSAPYRVHQPQHF. The chain uses TRBV29-1 and TRBJ1-5, with no clear D. Looked up from germline, CDR1 is SQVTM and CDR2 is ANQGSEA. The CDR3 contains 13 residues. The ends were cut back, 7 bases at V and 5 bases at J, with 15 bases in the middle.

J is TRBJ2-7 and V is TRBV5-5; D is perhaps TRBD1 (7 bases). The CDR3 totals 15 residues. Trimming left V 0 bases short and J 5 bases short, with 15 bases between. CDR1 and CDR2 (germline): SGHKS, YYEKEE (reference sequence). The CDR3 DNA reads TGTGCCAGCAGCTTGGGACTTGCGGGGACAGACGAGCAGTACTTC. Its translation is CASSLGLAGTDEQYF.

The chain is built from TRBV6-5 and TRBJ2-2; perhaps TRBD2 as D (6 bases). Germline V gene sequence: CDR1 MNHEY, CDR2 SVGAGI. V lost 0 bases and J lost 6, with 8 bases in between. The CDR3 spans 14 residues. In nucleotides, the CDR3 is TGTGCCAGCAGTTACTCGGCGGGGTCCGGGGAGCTGTTTTTT. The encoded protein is CASSYSAGSGELFF.

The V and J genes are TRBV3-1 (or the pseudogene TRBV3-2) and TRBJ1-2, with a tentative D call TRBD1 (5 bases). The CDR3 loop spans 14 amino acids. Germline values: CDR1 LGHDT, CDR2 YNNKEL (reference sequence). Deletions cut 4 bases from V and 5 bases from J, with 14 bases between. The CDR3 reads CASSPPQTVYGYTF. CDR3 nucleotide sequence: TGTGCCAGCAGCCCACCCCAGACAGTTTATGGCTACACCTTC.

This CDR3 reads CAISESYRDRGKNGYTF. CDR3 sequence (DNA): TGTGCCATCAGTGAGTCTTACCGGGACAGGGGAAAAAATGGCTACACCTTC. This chain links TRBV10-3 with TRBJ1-2, with 10 bases matching TRBD1. Trimming removed 0 bases from V and 6 bases from J; junction bases left unmatched: 10. CDR3 length: 17 amino acids. CDR1 is ENHRY, CDR2 SYGVKD, per germline.

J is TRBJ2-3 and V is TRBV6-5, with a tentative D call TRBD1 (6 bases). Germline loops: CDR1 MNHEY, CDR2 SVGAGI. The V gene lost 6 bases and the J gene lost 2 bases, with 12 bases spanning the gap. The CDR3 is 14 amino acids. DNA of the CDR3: TGTGCCAGCAGATCCGGACAGTACACAGATACGCAGTATTTT. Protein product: CASRSGQYTDTQYF.

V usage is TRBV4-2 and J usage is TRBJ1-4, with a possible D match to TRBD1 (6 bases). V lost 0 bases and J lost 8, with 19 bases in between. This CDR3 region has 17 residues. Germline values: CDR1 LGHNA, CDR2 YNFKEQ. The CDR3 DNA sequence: TGTGCCAGCAGCCAAGAAGGTCGGGGGGGGGCGAGGGAAAAACTGTTTTTT. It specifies CASSQEGRGGAREKLFF.

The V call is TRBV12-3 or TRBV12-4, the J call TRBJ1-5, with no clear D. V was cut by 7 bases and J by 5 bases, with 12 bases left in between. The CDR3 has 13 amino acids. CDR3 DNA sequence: TGTGCCAGCAACCCAGGCAGGCATCAGCCCCAGCATTTT. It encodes CASNPGRHQPQHF.

CDR3 DNA sequence: TGTGCCAGCAGCCCCGGGACTAGCGGGAGGAAAAGCACAGATACGCAGTATTTT. Translating it yields CASSPGTSGRKSTDTQYF. The chain links TRBV3-1 (or the pseudogene TRBV3-2) to TRBJ2-3; 15 nucleotides agree with TRBD2. Per the germline V gene, CDR1 is LGHDT and CDR2 is YNNKEL (reference sequence). The CDR3 has 18 amino acids. J gave up 0 bases and V 4 bases, and 5 bases lay outside the gene matches.

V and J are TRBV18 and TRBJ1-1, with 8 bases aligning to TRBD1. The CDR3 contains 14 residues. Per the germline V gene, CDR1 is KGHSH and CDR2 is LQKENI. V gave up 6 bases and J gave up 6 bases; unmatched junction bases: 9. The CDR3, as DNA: TGTGCCAGCTCGCGGACAGGGCCTCTCTCTGAAGCTTTCTTT. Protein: CASSRTGPLSEAFF.

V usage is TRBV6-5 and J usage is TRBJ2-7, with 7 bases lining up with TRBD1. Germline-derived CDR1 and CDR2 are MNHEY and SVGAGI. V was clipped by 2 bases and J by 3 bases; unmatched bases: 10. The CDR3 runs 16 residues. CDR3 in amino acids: CASSYPKSSGGYEQYF. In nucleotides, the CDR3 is TGTGCCAGCAGTTACCCCAAGTCCTCAGGGGGCTACGAGCAGTACTTC.

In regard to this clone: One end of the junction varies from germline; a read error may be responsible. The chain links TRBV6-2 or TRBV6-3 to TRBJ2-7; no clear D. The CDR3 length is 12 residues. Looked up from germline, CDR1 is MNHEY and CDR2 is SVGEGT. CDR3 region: CTSSLGPYEQYF. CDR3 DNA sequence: TGTACCAGCAGTTTGGGCCCCTACGAGCAGTACTTC.

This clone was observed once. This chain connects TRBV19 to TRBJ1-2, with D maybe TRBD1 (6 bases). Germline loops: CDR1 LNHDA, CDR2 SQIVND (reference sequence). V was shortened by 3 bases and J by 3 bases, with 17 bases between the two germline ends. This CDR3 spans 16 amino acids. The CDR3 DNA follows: TGTGCCAGTAGTATGGGGGGCACCTCGGGGGACTATGGCTACACCTTC. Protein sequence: CASSMGGTSGDYGYTF.

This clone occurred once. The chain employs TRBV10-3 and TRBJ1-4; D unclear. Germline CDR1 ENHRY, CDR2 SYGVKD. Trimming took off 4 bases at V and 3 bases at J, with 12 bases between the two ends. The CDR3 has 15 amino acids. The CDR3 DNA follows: TGTGCCATCAGTGCGTACGGGAACGCTAATGAAAAACTGTTTTTT. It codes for CAISAYGNANEKLFF.

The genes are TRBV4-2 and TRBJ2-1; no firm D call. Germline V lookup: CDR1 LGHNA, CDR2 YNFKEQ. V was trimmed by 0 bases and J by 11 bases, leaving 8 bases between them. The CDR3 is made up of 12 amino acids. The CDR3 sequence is CASSQDSLQQFF. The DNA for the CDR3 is TGTGCCAGCAGCCAAGATTCGCTCCAGCAGTTCTTC.

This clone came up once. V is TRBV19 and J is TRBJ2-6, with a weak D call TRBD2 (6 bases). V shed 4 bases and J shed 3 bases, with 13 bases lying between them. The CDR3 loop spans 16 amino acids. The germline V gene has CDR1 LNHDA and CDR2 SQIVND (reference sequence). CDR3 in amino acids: CASSRSWGVGANVLTF. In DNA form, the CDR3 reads TGTGCCAGTAGTAGATCCTGGGGGGTTGGGGCCAACGTCCTGACTTTC.

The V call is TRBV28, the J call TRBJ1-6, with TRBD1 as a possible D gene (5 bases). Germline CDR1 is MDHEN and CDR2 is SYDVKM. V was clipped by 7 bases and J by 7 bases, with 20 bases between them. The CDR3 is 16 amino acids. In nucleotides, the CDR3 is TGTGCCAGCACCGAACCTCTGGGGGGTCGAAATTCACCCCTCCACTTT. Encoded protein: CASTEPLGGRNSPLHF.

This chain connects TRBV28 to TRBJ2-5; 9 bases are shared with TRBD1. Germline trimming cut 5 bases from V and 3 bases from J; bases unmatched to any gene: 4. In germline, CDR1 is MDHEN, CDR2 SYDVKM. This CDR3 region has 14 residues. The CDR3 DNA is TGTGCCAGCAGTCGACAGGGGGTGGAAGAGACCCAGTACTTC. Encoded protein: CASSRQGVEETQYF.